This is a list of T cell receptor beta chains from one sample in a study of cytomegalovirus exposure and HLA in healthy donors. The data were produced by immunoSEQ multiplex PCR, yet TCRdb's version contains in-frame clones alone and is incomplete. This table has some 140,000 clones, 60% to 85% appearing once. The source material was PBMCs. The receptor source for this set is a woman aged 35 to 49 in good health and CMV-seronegative. CDR3s include the opening cysteine and the closing phenylalanine or tryptophan. The D gene is left open where the match is weak. Some rows have no size entry. The others give once, few or many, or a class for an expanded clone.

abundance,j_gene,d_gene,v_gene,CDR3nt,CDR3aa
few,TRBJ1-4,NA,TRBV6-1,TGTGCCAGCAGGGCCTCTAATGAAAAACTGTTTTTT,CASRASNEKLFF
once,TRBJ2-5,TRBD1,TRBV6-5,TGTGCCAGCAGTATCCAGGGGGCGTGGGAGACCCAGTACTTC,CASSIQGAWETQYF
NA,TRBJ2-7,NA,TRBV6-1,TGTGCCAGCAGTGAGGGGTGGGACTCCCTTTATGAGCAGTACTTC,CASSEGWDSLYEQYF
few,TRBJ1-1,NA,TRBV10-2,TGCGCCAGCACCGGGGGGAACACTGAAGCTTTCTTT,CASTGGNTEAFF
NA,TRBJ2-7,NA,TRBV19,TGTGCCAGTAGTATCTGGGGCAGCTCCTACGAGCAGTACTTC,CASSIWGSSYEQYF
NA,TRBJ2-3,TRBD2,TRBV11-3,TGTGCCAGCAGCTTAGTGGGAGGGCTGGGGGATACGCAGTATTTT,CASSLVGGLGDTQYF
NA,TRBJ1-1,TRBD1,TRBV5-6,TGTGCCAGCAGCCCGACAGGGAGAACTGAAGCTTTCTTT,CASSPTGRTEAFF
NA,TRBJ1-1,TRBD1,TRBV6-1,TGTGCCAGCTGTTGGACAGGAGGCACTGAAGCTTTCTTT,CASCWTGGTEAFF
few,TRBJ1-1,TRBD1,TRBV2,TGTGCCAGCACTCCAACAGGGGTGAACACTGAAGCTTTCTTT,CASTPTGVNTEAFF
NA,TRBJ2-3,TRBD2,TRBV7-9,TGTGCCAGCAGCACTAGCGGGGGAACAGATACGCAGTATTTT,CASSTSGGTDTQYF
NA,TRBJ1-5,NA,TRBV7-2,TGTGCCAGCAGCTTTTGGGACTTCGGGGGCAATCAGCCCCAGCATTTT,CASSFWDFGGNQPQHF
NA,TRBJ2-7,NA,TRBV15,TGTGCCACCAGCCCGACATATGATACCTACGAGCAGTACTTC,CATSPTYDTYEQYF
NA,TRBJ1-1,TRBD1,TRBV28,TGTGCCAGTTCAGGGGGCGCGGGCACTGAAGCTTTCTTT,CASSGGAGTEAFF
NA,TRBJ2-3,TRBD2,TRBV27,TGTGCCAGCAGTTTATCGAGGTTAGCGGGGCACACAGATACGCAGTATTTT,CASSLSRLAGHTDTQYF
NA,TRBJ1-1,NA,TRBV28,TGTGCCAGCAGTTTTCGTCAGGGGATAAACACTGAAGCTTTCTTT,CASSFRQGINTEAFF
NA,TRBJ2-7,TRBD2,TRBV10-1,TGCGCCAGCAGTGAGTCGAGTAGCGGGAACACCTACGAGCAGTACTTC,CASSESSSGNTYEQYF
NA,TRBJ2-7,TRBD1,TRBV19,TGTGCCAGTAGTATCGGTGGGACAGGGGGTGAGCAGTACTTC,CASSIGGTGGEQYF
NA,TRBJ1-1,NA,TRBV11-3,TGTGCCAGCAGCAACACGGGAGCAGCCCTGAGGGGCACTGAAGCTTTCTTT,CASSNTGAALRGTEAFF
few,TRBJ2-6,NA,TRBV5-1,TGCGCCAGCCTCCTAACAGGTTCTGGGGCCAACGTCCTGACTTTC,CASLLTGSGANVLTF
NA,TRBJ1-1,TRBD1,TRBV14,TGTGCCAGCAGCCCTTCTGACAGGGGGCACACTGAAGCTTTCTTT,CASSPSDRGHTEAFF
NA,TRBJ2-3,NA,TRBV5-1,TGCGCCAGCACCTTCGGGAGCACAGATACGCAGTATTTT,CASTFGSTDTQYF
few,TRBJ1-1,NA,TRBV19,TGTGCCAGTAGCCAAGGGGTTTGGGCTGAAGCTTTCTTT,CASSQGVWAEAFF
NA,TRBJ2-2,NA,TRBV18,TGTGCCAGCTTCCGGGACTCCCCGAGGGTCGGGGAGCTGTTTTTT,CASFRDSPRVGELFF
few,TRBJ2-7,NA,TRBV6-5,TGTGCCAGCACCTCGACTCTTTCCTACGAGCAGTACTTC,CASTSTLSYEQYF
NA,TRBJ1-2,TRBD1,TRBV19,TGTGCCAGTAATCCGGACAGGGATTTGGGCTATGGCTACACCTTC,CASNPDRDLGYGYTF
once,TRBJ1-3,NA,TRBV5-1,TGCGCCAGCAGCTTGGCCCGTTCAGTTGGAAACACCATATATTTT,CASSLARSVGNTIYF
NA,TRBJ1-6,TRBD1,TRBV4-1,TGCGCCAGCAGCCACCCGGACAGGACTAATTCACCCCTCCACTTT,CASSHPDRTNSPLHF
NA,TRBJ1-2,NA,TRBV9,TGTGCCAGCAGCGTAGGTGCAGGGCCCGTTAACTATGGCTACACCTTC,CASSVGAGPVNYGYTF
NA,TRBJ2-3,NA,TRBV5-4,TGTGCCAGCAGCTTTCCGGGCACAGATACGCAGTATTTT,CASSFPGTDTQYF
once,TRBJ1-1,TRBD1,TRBV19,TGTGCCAGTAGTAGACAGGGGGGCACTGAAGCTTTCTTT,CASSRQGGTEAFF
NA,TRBJ1-1,NA,TRBV2,TGTGCCAGCAGTGAAGCGCTTCTGCAGACTGAAGCTTTCTTT,CASSEALLQTEAFF
NA,TRBJ2-7,TRBD1,TRBV6-5,TGTGCCAGCAGTTACGGGACAGGGGACTACGAGCAGTACTTC,CASSYGTGDYEQYF
NA,TRBJ1-5,NA,TRBV12-5,TGTGCTAGTGGTTTGCTTCTGACAGACCCGAATCAGCCCCAGCATTTT,CASGLLLTDPNQPQHF
NA,TRBJ2-1,TRBD2,TRBV4-1,TGCGCCAGCAGCCAAGGAGGAGGCGGGAGGGCCGGGGATGAGCAGTTCTTC,CASSQGGGGRAGDEQFF
once,TRBJ1-1,NA,TRBV10-1,TGCGCCAGCACACCAACAGGGTCAGCATCTGAAGCTTTCTTT,CASTPTGSASEAFF
NA,TRBJ1-5,TRBD1,TRBV28,TGTGCCAGCAGTTCCAAGGACAGGGGGCGTTTT,CASSSKDRGRF
NA,TRBJ1-2,NA,TRBV18,TGTGCCAGCTCGATCAGGGAGGCTAGGGGCTATGGCTACACCTTC,CASSIREARGYGYTF
once,TRBJ2-1,NA,TRBV28,TGTGCCAGCAGTCCTTCTAGCGTCAACCGGCGAAATGAGCAGTTCTTC,CASSPSSVNRRNEQFF
NA,TRBJ1-2,NA,TRBV21-1,TGTGCCAGCAGCCCTCCGGGGACCTCCAGGGTGGGGGGAGGCTACACCTTC,CASSPPGTSRVGGGYTF
NA,TRBJ2-7,TRBD1,TRBV11-3,TGTGCCAGCAGCTTAGCTAATGGACAGGCGTCCTCCTACGAGCAGTACTTC,CASSLANGQASSYEQYF
once,TRBJ1-3,TRBD1,TRBV6-5,TGTGCCAGCAGGCAGACAGGGTCTTCTGGAAACACCATATATTTT,CASRQTGSSGNTIYF
NA,TRBJ2-4,TRBD2,TRBV6-5,TGTGCCAGCAGTCTAGCGGGAGGGCTCGGCATTCAGTACTTC,CASSLAGGLGIQYF
once,TRBJ1-6,NA,TRBV14,TGTGCCAGCAGCCAAGAGAGCTATAATTCACCCCTCCACTTT,CASSQESYNSPLHF
NA,TRBJ1-2,TRBD1,TRBV5-1,TGCGCCAGCAGCTTTAACCCCCCCGGGACAGGGTACGACTATGGCTACACCTTC,CASSFNPPGTGYDYGYTF
NA,TRBJ2-3,NA,TRBV4-1,TGCGCCAGCAGCGGCGGGACAGATACGCAGTATTTT,CASSGGTDTQYF